This entry lists 30 T cell receptor beta chains sequenced from one sample in a study of blood T cell repertoires in COVID-19. Produced via immunoSEQ multiplex PCR; TCRdb's table is partial and in-frame only. The sample has approximately 90,000 clones, 75% to 90% seen once. The source material was peripheral blood. Receptor source: a woman aged 80 or over with active or convalescent COVID-19.

The rearrangement joins TRBV18 to TRBJ2-1; D may be TRBD1 (6 bases). The CDR3 runs 13 residues. CDR1 and CDR2 from the germline V gene are KGHSH and LQKENI. With 3 bases removed from V and 7 bases from J, the gap between germline ends came to 10 bases. CDR3 protein: CASSPGAGNEQFF. The CDR3 DNA reads TGTGCCAGCTCACCGGGGGCTGGTAATGAGCAGTTCTTC.

The chain recombines TRBV10-2 with TRBJ2-7; no clear D gene. The CDR3 contains 14 residues. The V end lost 4 bases, the J end lost 0 bases, and 10 bases lay between the germline ends. Germline V gene lookup returns CDR1 WSHSY and CDR2 SAAADI. The CDR3 sequence: CASSGVTSSYEQYF. In nucleotides, the CDR3 is TGCGCCAGCAGTGGAGTCACCTCCTCCTACGAGCAGTACTTC.

As to this clone: Sequence at one end of the junction differs from germline and may be a read error. The rearrangement links TRBV7-9 to TRBJ1-2; no clear D. Germline CDR1 reads SEHNR; CDR2 reads FQNEAQ (reference sequence). This CDR3 has 14 amino acids. Written as DNA, the CDR3 is TGTGCCAGCAGCTTAGAGGCGGACGACTACGGCTACACCTTC. Amino acids: CASSLEADDYGYTF.

In its sample, this clone was seen once. J is TRBJ2-5 and V is TRBV5-6; tentative D call: TRBD2 (6 bases). The CDR3 has 14 amino acids. V was pared by 3 bases and J by 5 bases, with 14 bases between. The germline V gene encodes CDR1 SGHDT and CDR2 YYEEEE. CDR3 region: CASSSPRGRETQYF. CDR3 sequence (DNA): TGTGCCAGCAGCTCCCCCCGAGGGAGGGAGACCCAGTACTTC.

This chain connects TRBV27 to TRBJ2-3; 7 positions match TRBD2. Losses at the gene ends were 5 bases for V and 4 bases for J; bases not matched to a gene: 18. The CDR3 contains 18 residues. Germline CDR1 and CDR2: MNHEY and SMNVEV (reference sequence). The CDR3 reads CASSMKGWNYREADTQYF. The DNA of the CDR3 is TGTGCCAGCAGTATGAAAGGTTGGAACTACCGGGAGGCAGATACGCAGTATTTT.

This clone appeared a few times. V usage is TRBV14 and J usage is TRBJ1-3; no reliable D call. Germline loops: CDR1 SGHDN, CDR2 FVKESK. CDR3 size: 14 residues. V shed 2 bases and J shed 2 bases, with 7 bases lying between them. This CDR3 is CASSQTVPGNTIYF. The DNA of the CDR3 is TGTGCCAGCAGCCAAACAGTGCCTGGAAACACCATATATTTT.

V and J are TRBV6-2 or TRBV6-3 and TRBJ2-1; 9 bases align to TRBD2. The CDR3 runs to 16 residues. The germline gives CDR1 MNHEY, CDR2 SVGEGT. With 4 bases clipped from V and 2 bases from J, the junction kept 6 bases outside the gene matches. The CDR3: CASSSIAGETYNEQFF. CDR3 in DNA: TGTGCCAGCAGTTCCATAGCGGGAGAAACCTACAATGAGCAGTTCTTC.

With regard to this clone: This CDR3 is also generated by other DNA sequences in the sample. V is TRBV7-9 and J is TRBJ1-3; D not certain. The V end lost 1 base, the J end lost 2 bases, and 9 bases lay between the germline ends. CDR1 SEHNR and CDR2 FQNEAQ come from the germline V gene (reference sequence). This CDR3 comprises 15 residues. The CDR3, as DNA: TGTGCCAGCAGCTTAGGGGGTAGCGCTGGAAACACCATATATTTT. Amino acid sequence: CASSLGGSAGNTIYF.

The chain uses TRBV5-1 and TRBJ2-7; 8 positions match TRBD2. Trimming at V came to 6 bases and at J to 2 bases, leaving 10 bases not matched to a gene. CDR3 length: 15 residues. The V gene's germline CDR1 is SGHRS and CDR2 YFSETQ. CDR3 protein: CASIDSGAKTYEQYF. The CDR3 bases are TGCGCCAGCATCGATAGCGGGGCTAAGACCTACGAGCAGTACTTC.

This rearrangement joins TRBV27 to TRBJ2-7; 8 positions match TRBD1. CDR3 length: 14 residues. Germline loops: CDR1 MNHEY, CDR2 SMNVEV (reference sequence). Germline trimming cut 5 bases from V and 5 bases from J; bases unmatched to any gene: 8. CDR3 nucleotide sequence: TGTGCCAGCAGTACTTACAGGGGGACCCACGAGCAGTACTTC. Its translation is CASSTYRGTHEQYF.

The rearrangement links TRBV20-1 to TRBJ1-1; possibly TRBD1 for D (5 bases). The CDR3 runs to 11 residues. Per germline, CDR1 DFQATT and CDR2 SNEGSKA (reference sequence). The DNA of the CDR3 is TGCAGAGCTGACAGAGACACTGAAGCTTTCTTT. Its translation: CRADRDTEAFF.

The chain combines TRBV15 with TRBJ1-3; TRBD1 agrees at 8 bases. V shed 0 bases, J shed 0 bases, and the junction held 4 bases outside the gene matches. The CDR3 is made up of 17 amino acids. Germline assignment: CDR1 LNHNV and CDR2 YYDKDF (reference sequence). The CDR3 protein is CATSRDRQGHSGNTIYF. The CDR3 DNA reads as TGTGCCACCAGCAGAGATCGACAGGGGCACTCTGGAAACACCATATATTTT.

This clone was observed a single time. CDR3 coding DNA: TGTGCCAGCAGTTACACACCGGGGGTGGGGGAGCAGTACTTC. It yields the protein CASSYTPGVGEQYF. The rearrangement joins TRBV6-5 to TRBJ2-7; possibly TRBD2 for D (6 bases). Trimming stripped 2 bases from V and 7 bases from J, with 15 bases between. Germline V CDR1 and CDR2: MNHEY, SVGAGI. The CDR3 is 14 amino acids.

The CDR3 loop is CATSRFSGGGGYTF. The CDR3 nucleotides are TGTGCCACCAGCAGATTCTCAGGGGGCGGAGGCTACACCTTC. This chain uses TRBV15 with TRBJ1-2, with TRBD1 identical over 8 bases. The CDR3 runs to 14 residues. Germline V gene sequence: CDR1 LNHNV, CDR2 YYDKDF (reference sequence). J was trimmed by 8 bases and V by 2 bases; bases with no gene match: 7.

This clone has only one observation. V is TRBV5-1 and J is TRBJ1-1; no clear D. The germline V and J ends were trimmed by 0 bases and 1 base, with 4 bases remaining between them. Germline V gives CDR1 SGHRS, CDR2 YFSETQ. This CDR3 is 13 amino acids long. DNA of the CDR3: TGCGCCAGCAGCTTGGAACAGAACACTGAAGCTTTCTTT. This translates into CASSLEQNTEAFF.

This clone occurred once. The CDR3 bases are TGTGCCAGCAGTTTACCGGGGGGCCTAGCCAAAAACATTCAGTACTTC. It codes for CASSLPGGLAKNIQYF. The chain employs TRBV28 and TRBJ2-4; D might be TRBD2 (7 bases). This CDR3 has 16 amino acids. The germline V gene encodes CDR1 MDHEN and CDR2 SYDVKM. V was cut by 2 bases and J by 0 bases, with 11 bases left in between.

This clone appeared a few times. The chain joins TRBV10-3 to TRBJ2-2, with TRBD2 matching over 10 bases. The V gene end was trimmed by 10 bases and the J gene end by 5 bases; junction bases not matched to a gene: 10. Per the germline V gene, CDR1 is ENHRY and CDR2 is SYGVKD. The CDR3 length is 15 residues. The CDR3 sequence is CATGRLAGETGELFF. In DNA form, the CDR3 reads TGTGCCACCGGCCGGCTAGCGGGGGAAACCGGGGAGCTGTTTTTT.

V usage is TRBV5-1 and J usage is TRBJ1-4; 9 nucleotides agree with TRBD1. J lost 10 bases, V lost 1 base, and 8 bases had no gene match. CDR1 and CDR2 (germline): SGHRS, YFSETQ. The CDR3 length is 15 residues. CDR3 in amino acids: CASSLTTGGGVKLFF. The CDR3 DNA reads as TGCGCCAGCAGCTTGACCACAGGGGGCGGGGTAAAACTGTTTTTT.

This clone came up a few times. The chain combines TRBV11-3 with TRBJ2-1; TRBD2 agrees at 11 bases. There are 16 residues in the CDR3. Germline CDR1 reads SGHNT; CDR2 reads YENEEA. Germline trimming cut 5 bases from V and 8 bases from J; bases unmatched to any gene: 11. The CDR3 nucleotides read TGTGCCAGCAGCGACACCCTAGCGGGGGGCCTCGATGAGCAGTTCTTC. Translation: CASSDTLAGGLDEQFF.

The V and J genes are TRBV6-6 and TRBJ1-5; no reliable D call. The V and J ends lost 0 bases and 9 bases respectively, with 15 bases between them. Germline assignment: CDR1 MNHNY and CDR2 SVGAGI (reference sequence). The CDR3 extends over 15 amino acids. CDR3 DNA sequence: TGTGCCAGCAGTTACTCGCGGCCCTCCGGCGGGCCCCAGCATTTT. This translates into CASSYSRPSGGPQHF.

The rearrangement links TRBV28 to TRBJ2-3; 10 nucleotides align to TRBD2. Unmatched junction bases numbered 13, after V lost 7 bases and J lost 6 bases. Germline CDR1 and CDR2: MDHEN and SYDVKM. The CDR3 runs 16 residues. The chain's CDR3 is CASMPLSGRADDTQYF. CDR3 DNA: TGTGCCAGCATGCCTTTAAGCGGGAGGGCCGATGATACGCAGTATTTT.

This clone was recorded once. The chain combines TRBV5-1 with TRBJ2-1, with unresolved D. The CDR3 has 16 residues. V lost 1 base to trimming and J lost 0 bases, with 11 bases between them. From germline, CDR1 is SGHRS and CDR2 YFSETQ. The CDR3 DNA reads as TGCGCCAGCAGCTTGCCCCGACTGGCCTCCTACAATGAGCAGTTCTTC. Translation gives CASSLPRLASYNEQFF. Full variable domain (rest looked up from reference TRBV5-1 and TRBJ2-1): KAGVTQTPRYLIKTRGQQVTLSCSPISGHRSVSWYQQTPGQGLQFLFEYFSETQRNKGNFPGRFSGRQFSNSRSEMNVSTLELGDSALYLCASSLPRLASYNEQFFGPGTRLTVL.

This sequence joins TRBV2 and TRBJ2-3; TRBD2 might be the D (5 bases). CDR3 size: 13 residues. V lost 2 bases and J 6 bases, leaving 9 bases between the germline ends. Germline CDR1 reads SNHLY; CDR2 reads FYNNEI. CDR3 region: CASSENGGDTQYF. The DNA of the CDR3 is TGTGCCAGCAGTGAAAACGGCGGGGATACGCAGTATTTT.

This chain links TRBV11-3 with TRBJ2-2; tentatively, D is TRBD2 (6 bases). Trimming removed 5 bases at V and 6 bases at J, with 10 bases between. This CDR3 spans 13 amino acids. Germline CDR1 and CDR2: SGHNT and YENEEA. Here the CDR3 reads CASSLGGAGELFF. CDR3 DNA: TGTGCCAGCAGCCTCGGGGGTGCCGGGGAGCTGTTTTTT.

The chain has TRBV6-5 and TRBJ1-1; the D gene is possibly TRBD1 (6 bases). Looked up from germline, CDR1 is MNHEY and CDR2 is SVGAGI. Trimming cost V 6 bases and J 0 bases, with 11 bases left between them. The CDR3 length is 14 residues. The CDR3 nucleotides are TGTGCCAGCAGCCGGACAGCCGTGAACACTGAAGCTTTCTTT. Translated, it gives CASSRTAVNTEAFF.

The V and J genes are TRBV9 and TRBJ2-7; 11 bases are shared with TRBD1. This CDR3 contains 18 residues. V lost 0 bases to trimming and J lost 2 bases; unmatched junction nucleotides: 10. The germline V gene has CDR1 SGDLS and CDR2 YYNGEE. CDR3 sequence reads: CASSVGIRGQGVPYEQYF. CDR3 DNA: TGTGCCAGCAGCGTAGGAATTCGGGGACAGGGGGTCCCCTACGAGCAGTACTTC. Filled out from reference TRBV9 and TRBJ2-7, the complete variable domain reads DSGVTQTPKHLITATGQRVTLRCSPRSGDLSVYWYQQSLDQGLQFLIQYYNGEERAKGNILERFSAQQFPDLHSELNLSSLELGDSALYFCASSVGIRGQGVPYEQYFGPGTRLTVT.

This clone was picked up a small number of times. The chain combines TRBV6-1 with TRBJ2-7, with a tentative D call TRBD2 (5 bases). Per germline, CDR1 MNHNS and CDR2 SASEGT. The CDR3 is 14 residues long. Deletions cut 2 bases from V and 3 bases from J, with 11 bases between. The CDR3 region has the DNA TGTGCCAGCAGTGAATCAGGACTGGACTACGAGCAGTACTTC. It translates to CASSESGLDYEQYF.

The gene calls are TRBV7-6 and TRBJ1-1; 10 positions match TRBD1. The germline V gene has CDR1 SGHVS and CDR2 FNYEAQ. The CDR3 is 13 amino acids. V was pared by 5 bases and J by 11 bases, with 8 bases of the junction left unmatched. CDR3 DNA: TGTGCCAGCAGCCCTCGGACAGGGGGGCTCGCTTTCTTT. Its protein is CASSPRTGGLAFF.

The V call is TRBV7-2, the J call TRBJ2-7, with 8 bases identical to TRBD1. V was clipped by 6 bases and J by 2 bases; unmatched bases: 9. The CDR3 is made up of 15 amino acids. The germline V gene encodes CDR1 SGHTA and CDR2 FQGNSA. The CDR3 DNA follows: TGTGCCAGCAGACAGGAGGGACAGGCTCCCTACGAGCAGTACTTC. Translation: CASRQEGQAPYEQYF.

This clone came up a few times. The V call is TRBV7-8, the J call TRBJ1-6; tentative D call: TRBD1 (5 bases). V shed 10 bases and J shed 13 bases, with 20 bases lying between them. The CDR3 has 13 residues. The germline gives CDR1 SGHVS, CDR2 FQNEAQ. The CDR3 here is CATRGLLGDPLHF. CDR3 nucleotide sequence: TGTGCCACGAGGGGACTCCTAGGGGATCCCCTCCACTTT.